This TCR beta chain was obtained from a study of cytomegalovirus exposure and HLA in healthy donors. About this clone: Its matching antigen is unknown.

Study results and caveats: The study put under 200 TCR beta chains on its list as cytomegalovirus-associated. The tendency of first-cohort TCR clusters to co-occur in the 110 or so validation repertoires emerged from a later analysis. While the bulk of TCR sequences proved rare, some public TCRs turned up in many donors.

Generated by immunoSEQ multiplex PCR, the TCRdb table keeps only in-frame clones and is missing some. Here the sample spans 100,000 to 150,000 clones, approximately 89% being singletons. Trimming pared 3 bases from V and 1 base from J, leaving 6 bases between. The CDR3 is made up of 12 amino acids. In germline, CDR1 is SQVTM, CDR2 ANQGSEA. The sequenced sample was PBMCs. The chain links TRBV29-1 to TRBJ1-2, with D unresolved. The receptor was isolated from a man under 40 in good health and CMV-seronegative. The CDR3 DNA is TGCAGCGTTGAGGCTGATAACTATGGCTACACCTTC. Translating it yields CSVEADNYGYTF.